This TCR beta chain was captured in a study of blood T cell repertoires in COVID-19 (dated by TCRdb to the early 2020s). In terms of the full investigation: Collaborator samples came from the United States, Italy and Spain and covered acute and convalescent phases of COVID-19. The material from the prospective study consisted of cDNA or gDNA derived from T cells, B-cell-depleted T cells, or PBMCs. The dataset comprised deeply sampled blood TCRbeta repertoires from subjects exposed to, actively infected with, or recovered from COVID-19. A freely available public database, intended as a resource for researchers studying the immune response to SARS-CoV-2, is where the repertoires were released. Samples were obtained from the ongoing ImmuneRACE study (first 160 participants) and from some 1,200 subjects provided by 6 global collaborators. Sample metadata almost always included a de-identified subject ID, COVID-19 status, age in years and sex. Where available, HLA class I and class II types were taken from metadata supplied by the sample provider and were not determined by assay-based typing.

The V end loses 7 bases and the J end loses 0 bases, and a stretch of 11 bases separates them. Based on the germline V gene, the CDR1 and CDR2 sequences are MNHEY and SVGAGI. The CDR3 numbers 14 residues from cysteine through phenylalanine. Left in the record is the CDR3 DNA by itself, 42 bases read in frame from the first base. Each collaborating institution followed its own protocols to collect whole blood in K2EDTA tubes. For TCRbeta analysis, collaborators shipped samples as frozen whole blood, isolated PBMCs, or DNA extracted from either of those sample types. What the research found in general, with its limitations: The amount of clinical and demographic metadata varied by source and participant and was provided uncurated.

Notes on this clone: No antigen is known for it. The sample holds no much larger clone one base away, and base qualities are not on file.

TCRbeta CDR3 regions were amplified from genomic DNA using the immunoSEQ Assay, a bias-controlled multiplex PCR. For the original study's pipeline: The number of nucleated cells in each sample was estimated from the amplification of reference gene primers within the assay. Sequence reads were collapsed and filtered to measure the absolute abundance of every unique TCRbeta CDR3 rearrangement. For each sample, productive Simpson clonality was calculated as the square root of Simpson's diversity index across productive rearrangements. TCRdb limited this immuneACCESS table to in-frame rearrangements with V and J called. A share of clones is missing; checked studies link under half to unresolved V genes, and the rest is unexplained. The DNA was the basis for D and trimming; V, J and clone size are from that table. For this sample there are 150,000 or so clones; around nine tenths appear just once. 5% of the sample belongs to the ten largest clones.

This receptor was obtained from a human donor in a cohort sampled during active COVID-19. The chain links TRBV6-5 with TRBJ2-3; the D segment cannot be called with confidence. Material for sequencing was peripheral blood. The CDR3 here reads CASTKRVSTDTQYF. Read as DNA, the sequence is TGTGCCAGCACAAAACGGGTCAGCACAGATACGCAGTATTTT.